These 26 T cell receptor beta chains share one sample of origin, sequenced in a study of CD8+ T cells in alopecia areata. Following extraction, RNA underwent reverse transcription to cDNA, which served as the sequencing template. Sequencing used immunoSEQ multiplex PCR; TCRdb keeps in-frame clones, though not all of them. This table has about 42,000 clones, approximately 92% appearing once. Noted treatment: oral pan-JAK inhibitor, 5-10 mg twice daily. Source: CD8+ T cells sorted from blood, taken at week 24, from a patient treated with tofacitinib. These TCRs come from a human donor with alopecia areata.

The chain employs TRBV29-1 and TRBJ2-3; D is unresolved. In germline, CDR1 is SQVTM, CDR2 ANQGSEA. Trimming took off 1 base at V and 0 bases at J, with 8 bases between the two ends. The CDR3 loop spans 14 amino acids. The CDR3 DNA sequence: TGCAGCGTTGAAGCTGGGCTTAGCACAGATACGCAGTATTTT. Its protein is CSVEAGLSTDTQYF.

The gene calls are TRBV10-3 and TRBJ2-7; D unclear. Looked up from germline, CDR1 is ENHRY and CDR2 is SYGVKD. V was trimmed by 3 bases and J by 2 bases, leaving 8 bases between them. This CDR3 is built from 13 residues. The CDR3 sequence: CAISDGNTYEQYF. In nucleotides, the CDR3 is TGTGCCATCAGTGATGGTAATACCTACGAGCAGTACTTC.

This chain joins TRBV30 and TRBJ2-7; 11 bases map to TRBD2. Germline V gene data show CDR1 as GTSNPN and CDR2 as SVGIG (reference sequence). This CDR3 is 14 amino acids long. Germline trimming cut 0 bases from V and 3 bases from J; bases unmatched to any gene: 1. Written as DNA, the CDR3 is TGTGCCTGGAGTGTGGGGACTAGCGGCTACGAGCAGTACTTC. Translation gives CAWSVGTSGYEQYF.

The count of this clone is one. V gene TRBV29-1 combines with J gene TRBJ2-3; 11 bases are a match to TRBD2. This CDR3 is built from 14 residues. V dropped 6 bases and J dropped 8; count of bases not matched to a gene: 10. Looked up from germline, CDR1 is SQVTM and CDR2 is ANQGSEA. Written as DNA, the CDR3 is TGCAGCGTCCTTAGCGGGGGGGCCATAGCTACGCAGTATTTT. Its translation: CSVLSGGAIATQYF.

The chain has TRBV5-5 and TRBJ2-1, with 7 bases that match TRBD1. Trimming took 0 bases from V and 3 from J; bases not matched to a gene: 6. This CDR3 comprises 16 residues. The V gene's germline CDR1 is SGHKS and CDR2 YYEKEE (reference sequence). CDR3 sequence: CASSLGATGLYNEQFF. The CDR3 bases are TGTGCCAGCAGCTTGGGGGCGACAGGGCTCTACAATGAGCAGTTCTTC.

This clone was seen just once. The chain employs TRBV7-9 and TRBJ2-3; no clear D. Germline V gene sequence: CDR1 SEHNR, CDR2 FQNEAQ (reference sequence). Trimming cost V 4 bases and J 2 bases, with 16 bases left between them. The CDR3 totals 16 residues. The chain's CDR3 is CASSSRTPADTDTQYF. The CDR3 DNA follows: TGTGCCAGCAGCTCCAGGACGCCCGCAGACACAGATACGCAGTATTTT.

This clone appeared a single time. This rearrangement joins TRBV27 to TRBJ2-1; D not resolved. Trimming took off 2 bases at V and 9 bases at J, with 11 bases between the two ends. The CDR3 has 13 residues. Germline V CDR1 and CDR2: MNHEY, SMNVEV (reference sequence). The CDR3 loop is CASSLDALGEQFF. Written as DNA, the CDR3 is TGTGCCAGCAGTTTAGATGCGCTGGGTGAGCAGTTCTTC.

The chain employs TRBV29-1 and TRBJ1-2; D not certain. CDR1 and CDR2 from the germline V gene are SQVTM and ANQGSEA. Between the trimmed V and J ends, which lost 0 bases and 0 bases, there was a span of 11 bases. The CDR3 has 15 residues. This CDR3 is CSVEDGRSSNYGYTF. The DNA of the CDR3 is TGCAGCGTTGAAGACGGCAGGTCATCTAACTATGGCTACACCTTC.

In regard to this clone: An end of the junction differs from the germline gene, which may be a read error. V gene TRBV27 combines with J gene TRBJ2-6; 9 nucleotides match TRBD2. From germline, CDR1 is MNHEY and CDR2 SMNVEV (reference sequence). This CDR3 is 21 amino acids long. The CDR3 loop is CASTLSPRAGGPFSGANVLTF. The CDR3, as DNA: TGTGCCAGCACTTTATCCCCCCGGGCGGGGGGGCCTTTTTCTGGGGCCAACGTCCTGACTTTC. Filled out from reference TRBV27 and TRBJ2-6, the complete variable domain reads EAQVTQNPRYLITVTGKKLTVTCSQNMNHEYMSWYRQDPGLGLRQIYYSMNVEVTDKGDVPEGYKVSRKEKRNFPLILESPSPNQTSLYFCASTLSPRAGGPFSGANVLTFGAGSRLTVL.

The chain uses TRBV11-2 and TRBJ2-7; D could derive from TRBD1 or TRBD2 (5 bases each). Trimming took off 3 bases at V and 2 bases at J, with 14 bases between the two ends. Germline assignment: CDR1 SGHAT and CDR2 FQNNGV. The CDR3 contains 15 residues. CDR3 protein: CASSFGTSTAYEQYF. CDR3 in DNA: TGTGCCAGCAGCTTTGGGACCTCGACAGCCTACGAGCAGTACTTC. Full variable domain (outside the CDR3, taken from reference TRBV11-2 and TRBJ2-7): EAGVAQSPRYKIIEKRQSVAFWCNPISGHATLYWYQQILGQGPKLLIQFQNNGVVDDSQLPKDRFSAERLKGVDSTLKIQPAKLEDSAVYLCASSFGTSTAYEQYFGPGTRLTVT.

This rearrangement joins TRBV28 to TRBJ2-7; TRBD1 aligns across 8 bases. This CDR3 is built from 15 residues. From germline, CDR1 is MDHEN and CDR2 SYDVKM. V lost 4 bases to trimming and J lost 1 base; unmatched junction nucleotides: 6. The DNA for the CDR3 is TGTGCCAGCAGTTCTCCGGGACAGGCGTCCTACGAGCAGTACTTC. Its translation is CASSSPGQASYEQYF.

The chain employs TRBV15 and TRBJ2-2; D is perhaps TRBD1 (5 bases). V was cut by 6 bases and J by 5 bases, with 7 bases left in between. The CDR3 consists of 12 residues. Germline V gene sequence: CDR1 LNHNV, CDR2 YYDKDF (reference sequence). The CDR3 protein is CATRAGTGELFF. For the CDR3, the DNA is TGTGCCACCAGGGCAGGGACCGGGGAGCTGTTTTTT.

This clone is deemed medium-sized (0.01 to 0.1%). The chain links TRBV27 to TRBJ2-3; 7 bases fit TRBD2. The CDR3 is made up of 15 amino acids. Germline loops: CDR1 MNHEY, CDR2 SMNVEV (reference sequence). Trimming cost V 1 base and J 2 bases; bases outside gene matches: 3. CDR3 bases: TGTGCCAGCAGTTTATTCGCGGGGGTCACAGATACGCAGTATTTT. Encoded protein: CASSLFAGVTDTQYF.

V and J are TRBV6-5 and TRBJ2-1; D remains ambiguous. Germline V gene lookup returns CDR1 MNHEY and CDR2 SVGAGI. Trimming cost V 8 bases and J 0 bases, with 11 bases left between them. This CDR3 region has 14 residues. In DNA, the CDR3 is TGTGCCAGCGGTCGGTGGAGCTCCTACAATGAGCAGTTCTTC. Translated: CASGRWSSYNEQFF.

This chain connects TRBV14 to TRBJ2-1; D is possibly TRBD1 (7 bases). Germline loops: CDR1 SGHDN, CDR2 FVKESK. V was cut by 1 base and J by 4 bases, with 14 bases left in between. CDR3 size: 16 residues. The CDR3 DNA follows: TGTGCCAGCAGCCAAGGTGACCCAGGGGGGTACAATGAGCAGTTCTTC. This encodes CASSQGDPGGYNEQFF.

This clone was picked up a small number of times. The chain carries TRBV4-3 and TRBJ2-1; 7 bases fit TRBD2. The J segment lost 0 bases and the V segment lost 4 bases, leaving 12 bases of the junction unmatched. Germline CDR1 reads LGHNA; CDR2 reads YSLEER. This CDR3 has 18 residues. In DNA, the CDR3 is TGCGCCAGCAGCCGCAGCTGGACCGGGGAGGGCTCCTACAATGAGCAGTTCTTC. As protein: CASSRSWTGEGSYNEQFF.

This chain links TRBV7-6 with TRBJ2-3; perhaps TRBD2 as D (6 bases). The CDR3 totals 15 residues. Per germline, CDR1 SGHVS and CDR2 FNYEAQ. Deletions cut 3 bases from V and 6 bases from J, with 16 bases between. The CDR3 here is CASSFLGGGSDTQYF. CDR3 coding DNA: TGTGCCAGCAGCTTTCTCGGGGGTGGTTCGGATACGCAGTATTTT.

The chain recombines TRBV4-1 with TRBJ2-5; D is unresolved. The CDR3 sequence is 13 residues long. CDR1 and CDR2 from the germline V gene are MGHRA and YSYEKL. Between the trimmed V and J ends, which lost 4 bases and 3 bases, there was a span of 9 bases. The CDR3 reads CASSPAMEETQYF. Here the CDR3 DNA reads TGCGCCAGCAGCCCCGCTATGGAAGAGACCCAGTACTTC.

In DNA form, the CDR3 reads TGTGCCAGCAGCTTAGTCGGACTAGACCTCACAGATACGCAGTATTTT. Its protein product is CASSLVGLDLTDTQYF. This rearrangement joins TRBV7-9 to TRBJ2-3, with 7 bases that match TRBD2. The CDR3 runs to 16 residues. V lost 1 base, J lost 2 bases, and 6 bases stayed unmatched. Germline loops: CDR1 SEHNR, CDR2 FQNEAQ (reference sequence).

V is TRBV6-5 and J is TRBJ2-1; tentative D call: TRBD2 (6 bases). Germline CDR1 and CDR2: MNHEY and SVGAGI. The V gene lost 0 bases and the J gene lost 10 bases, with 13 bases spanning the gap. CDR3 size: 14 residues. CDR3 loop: CASSYSTPREEQFF. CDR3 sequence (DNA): TGTGCCAGCAGTTACTCGACGCCACGGGAGGAGCAGTTCTTC.

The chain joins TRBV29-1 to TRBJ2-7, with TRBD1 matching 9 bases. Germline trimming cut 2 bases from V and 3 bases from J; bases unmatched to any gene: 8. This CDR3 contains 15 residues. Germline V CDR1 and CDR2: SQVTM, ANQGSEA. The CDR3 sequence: CSVERTGTGIYEQYF. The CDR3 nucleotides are TGCAGCGTTGAACGAACCGGGACAGGGATCTACGAGCAGTACTTC.

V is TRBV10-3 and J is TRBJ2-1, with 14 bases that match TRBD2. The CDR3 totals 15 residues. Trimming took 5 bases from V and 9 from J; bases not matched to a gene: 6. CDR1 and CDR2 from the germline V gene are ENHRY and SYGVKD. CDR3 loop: CAISHGTSGGSEQFF. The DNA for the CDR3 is TGTGCCATCAGTCATGGGACTAGCGGGGGAAGTGAGCAGTTCTTC.

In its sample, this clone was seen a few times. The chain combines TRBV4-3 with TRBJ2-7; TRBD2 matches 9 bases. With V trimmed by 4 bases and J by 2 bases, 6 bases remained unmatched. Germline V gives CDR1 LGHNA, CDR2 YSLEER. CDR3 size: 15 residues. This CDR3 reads CASSLNSGGTYEQYF. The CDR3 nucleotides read TGCGCCAGCAGCCTCAATAGCGGGGGTACCTACGAGCAGTACTTC.

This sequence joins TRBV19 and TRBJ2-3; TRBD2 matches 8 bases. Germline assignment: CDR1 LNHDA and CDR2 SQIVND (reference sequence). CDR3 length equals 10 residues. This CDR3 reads CAVAGDTQYF. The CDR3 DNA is TGTGCAGTAGCGGGGGATACGCAGTATTTT.

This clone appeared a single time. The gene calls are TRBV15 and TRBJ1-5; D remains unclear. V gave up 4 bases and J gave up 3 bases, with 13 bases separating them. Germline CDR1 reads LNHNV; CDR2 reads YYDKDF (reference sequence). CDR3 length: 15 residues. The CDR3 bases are TGTGCCACCAGCACCGGACGGATGTACAATCAGCCCCAGCATTTT. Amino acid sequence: CATSTGRMYNQPQHF.

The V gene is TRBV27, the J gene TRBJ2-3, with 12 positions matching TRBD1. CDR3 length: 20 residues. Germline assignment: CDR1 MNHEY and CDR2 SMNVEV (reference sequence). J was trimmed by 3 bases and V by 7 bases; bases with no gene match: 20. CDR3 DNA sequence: TGTGCCAGCAAATCTTTCCCAGGCCCACCGGGACAGGGGGCAACAGATACGCAGTATTTT. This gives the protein CASKSFPGPPGQGATDTQYF.